This T cell receptor (beta chain) was observed in a study of radiation and T cells in renal cell carcinoma (dated by TCRdb to 2020 to 2022). About the study as a whole: The samples were obtained from a clinical trial, where primary renal cell carcinomas were treated with 15 Gy stereotactic body radiation therapy and then removed by nephrectomy 4 weeks afterward. In total, some 52 samples underwent TCR beta sequencing: roughly 25 tumors plus 27 peripheral blood samples. A total of about 4 million unique CDR3 nucleotide sequences, encoding 2,658,974 unique CDR3 amino acid sequences, were found across all 53 samples.

Regarding this clone: Its antigen has not been determined. The input lacks base qualities; no much larger clone sits a single base away.

What the research found in general, with its limitations: Effects of radiation dose or scheduling on the TCR repertoire could not be addressed with the single-armed trial design. Because pretreatment tumor biopsies were not available, the baseline intratumoral presence of clonotypes could not be determined. Top tumor clonotypes rose in blood from baseline to 2 weeks post-radiation, then contracted by 4 weeks, suggesting transient expansion of tumor-resident clones. Tracking of blood repertoire dynamics stopped at less than five weeks after treatment, with no follow-up past that point.

Following the manufacturer's recommendations, the immunoSEQ kit was used to generate TCR beta libraries from genomic DNA. To prepare the libraries, a first multiplex PCR with proprietary primers was run, followed by a second PCR that added unique barcodes, and a bead cleanup was done after each round. A kit-provided positive control reaction and a negative control reaction were included in every sample batch. The final libraries underwent checking on an Agilent 4200 TapeStation D1000 ScreenTape, volumetric pooling, and quantification by qPCR. An Illumina NextSeq500 fitted with a MidOutput 150-cycle cartridge performed the sequencing, running 156 Read1 cycles and 15 Index1 cycles with the kit's custom primers. The pooled library was loaded at approximately 1 pM, with a roughly 20% PhiX control spiked in. As for the authors' bioinformatics: Vendor-processed data were analyzed in R, with a clonotype defined as all T cells sharing the same CDR3 nucleotide sequence. For clone abundance analyses, frequencies were normalized to the 10,000 most abundant clones per sample. Public T cell clones, averaging fewer than five per sample, were removed before analysis. Tumor-enriched and baseline blood-enriched clonotypes were defined by at least a 32-fold difference in abundance between compartments. Clonotypes expanded or contracted between blood time points were identified with a beta-binomial differential abundance model. Tumor-blood repertoire similarity was measured with the Baroni-Urbani and Buser coefficient, and groups were compared using two-tailed Wilcoxon tests in R. Not all clones reach the TCRdb copy of this immuneACCESS table, which keeps in-frame sequences only. Checked studies attribute under half of the gap to unresolved V genes and leave the rest unexplained. The DNA gave D and trimming, while V, J and clone size come from that table. The sample profile shows about 130,000 clones; 65% to 85% of them were found once. Under 6.5% of the sample comes from the top ten.

The germline V gene specifies MNHEY as CDR1 and SVGAGI as CDR2. Relative to germline, V is 1 base shorter and J is 4 bases shorter, with 7 bases between their ends. The CDR3, cysteine through phenylalanine, is 13 amino acids long. The kept DNA is CDR3 alone, 39 bases in frame from the first base. The time point label of this sample denotes: blood 2 weeks post-SBRT. This sample's treatment or condition label indicates: 15 Gy SBRT to primary tumor, nephrectomy 4 weeks later. To follow tumor-enriched clonotypes, serial peripheral blood was collected from radiation-treated patients at baseline and at 2 weeks and 4 weeks after SBRT. Every patient had renal cell carcinoma of clear cell pathology. Genomic DNA for TCR sequencing was prepared using the QIAamp DNA Blood Mini Kit (Qiagen). Samples were included in the analyses only if all quality control checks were passed.

The chain is assembled from TRBV6-5 and TRBJ1-1; the D gene cannot be named for sure. The sample was blood, taken from a patient whose treatment included radiotherapy and nephrectomy. The TCR originated in a man aged 45-65 years with renal cell carcinoma. The CDR3 amino acid sequence is: CASSYFLATEAFF. The nucleotides are TGTGCCAGCAGTTACTTTTTGGCCACTGAAGCTTTCTTT.